A selection of T cell receptor beta chains follows, all from one sample in a study of glioma-infiltrating T cells. TCRdb independently ran MiXCR on the multiplex PCR reads; one entry per CDR3 protein. The sample includes 90,000 or so distinct CDR3 sequences, approximately 40% seen only once; the top ten take 35% to 45%. Sequenced: glioma tissue, nonneoplastic brain tissue, or PBMCs (not recorded which). The receptor source for this set is a human donor with low-grade glioma or glioblastoma, undergoing nonglioma brain surgery, or in good health (not recorded which). Both conserved end residues are part of each CDR3. D genes are given only for firm matches. Size is stated for part of the rows, as once, few or many counts, or as a class when the clone is expanded.

CDR3 protein	CDR3 DNA	clone size	V gene	D gene	J gene
CASSLAGEDYGYTF	TGCGCCAGCAGCTTGGCTGGGGAGGATTATGGCTACACCTTC	.	TRBV5-1	.	TRBJ1-2
CASSRTEYGYTF	TGTGCCAGCAGTCGGACAGAGTATGGCTACACCTTC	medium-sized	TRBV25-1	.	TRBJ1-2
CASSPRGTQYTQYF	TGTGCCAGTAGCCCGCGGGGGACTCAATATACCCAGTACTTC	.	TRBV19	TRBD2	TRBJ2-5
CASSSPLSLSYNEQFF	TGTGCCAGCAGTTCCCCTCTATCCCTGAGCTACAATGAGCAGTTCTTC	.	TRBV6-2/TRBV6-3	.	TRBJ2-1
CASSLQGSRSNEQFF	TGTGCCAGTAGTTTGCAGGGTTCTCGCTCCAATGAGCAGTTCTTC	many	TRBV19	.	TRBJ2-1
CAGSPTGGVRTGELFF	TGTGCCGGCAGCCCGACAGGGGGTGTTAGAACCGGGGAGCTGTTTTTT	.	TRBV3-1	TRBD1	TRBJ2-2
CASSPPSGSSEQYF	TGTGCCAGCTCACCCCCTTCCGGGAGCAGCGAGCAGTACTTC	many	TRBV18	.	TRBJ2-7
CASSIRQGITDTQYF	TGTGCCAGTAGTATTAGGCAGGGGATAACAGATACGCAGTATTTT	many	TRBV19	.	TRBJ2-3
CASSQGQTGELFF	TGCGCCAGCAGCCAGGGACAGACCGGGGAGCTGTTTTTT	many	TRBV5-1	TRBD1	TRBJ2-2
CASSPQVGGGNEQFF	TGTGCCAGTAGCCCGCAGGTAGGGGGAGGCAATGAGCAGTTCTTC	.	TRBV19	.	TRBJ2-1
CASSRGGSVYGYTF	TGTGCCAGCAGCCGCGGGGGGTCAGTGTATGGCTACACCTTC	many	TRBV6-1	.	TRBJ1-2
CASSEAGGSSYTQYF	TGCGCCAGCAGTGAGGCAGGGGGCTCCTCCTATACGCAGTATTTT	.	TRBV25-1	TRBD1	TRBJ2-3
CANSLGGLAENEQFF	TGTGCCAACAGCTTGGGCGGACTAGCAGAAAATGAGCAGTTCTTC	.	TRBV5-5	TRBD2	TRBJ2-1
CASRYDSSGRGADVLTF	TGTGCCAGCAGATACGACAGTTCCGGGAGAGGGGCCGACGTCCTGACTTTC	.	TRBV6-2/TRBV6-3	.	TRBJ2-6
CASSPMGSISGANVLTF	TGTGCCAGCAGTCCTATGGGGAGTATCTCTGGGGCCAACGTCCTGACTTTC	many	TRBV6-1	.	TRBJ2-6
CSARHGREQCF	TGCAGTGCCAGGCATGGGCGCGAGCAGTGCTTC	.	TRBV20-1	.	TRBJ2-7
CSARGGTNTGELFF	TGCAGCGCCAGGGGGGGCACAAACACCGGGGAGCTGTTTTTT	many	TRBV29-1	.	TRBJ2-2